Each of the 15 T cell receptor beta chains below was sequenced from the same sample in a study of response to subunit inactivated influenza vaccine. Each CDR3 protein is one row after TCRdb ran MiXCR on the RT-PCR reads. The sample carries fewer than 650,000 distinct CDR3 sequences, over 10% recorded once. This specimen consisted of PBMCs from blood, obtained 45 days after vaccination. Every receptor here comes from a man over 45 who received an inactivated influenza vaccine.

The chain uses TRBV5-1 and TRBJ2-3; no clear D gene. V shed 0 bases and J shed 4 bases, with 15 bases lying between them. The CDR3 loop spans 16 amino acids. Germline V gene lookup returns CDR1 SGHRS and CDR2 YFSETQ. The CDR3 nucleotides are TGCGCCAGCAGCTTGGCCAGACGGACCGACTCAGATACGCAGTATTTT. It yields the protein CASSLARRTDSDTQYF.

This clonotype has just a few counts. The final CDR3 position lacks the conserved phenylalanine or tryptophan, pointing to a likely read error. Because the CDR3's place on the DNA is in doubt, the DNA is left out and the CDR3 is given as listed by TCRdb. The chain has TRBV2 and TRBJ2-7; whether TRBD2, the table's D call, matches the DNA was not checked. The CDR3 length equals 12 residues, ends included. Per germline, CDR1 SNHLY and CDR2 FYNNEI. This CDR3 reads CASGVGLTSGNL.

V gene TRBV20-1 combines with J gene TRBJ2-3; TRBD1 agrees at 7 bases. Trimming cost V 8 bases and J 0 bases; bases outside gene matches: 5. Germline values: CDR1 DFQATT, CDR2 SNEGSKA (reference sequence). The CDR3 totals 13 residues. CDR3 nucleotides: TGCAGTTCCCCACAGGGGAGCACAGATACGCAGTATTTT. Translation gives CSSPQGSTDTQYF.

This clonotype has at least ten counts. V and J are TRBV12-3 or TRBV12-4 and TRBJ2-7; 10 bases are a match to TRBD1. This CDR3 comprises 14 residues. Trimming removed 6 bases from V and 1 base from J; junction bases left unmatched: 3. The CDR3 DNA reads as TGTGCCAGCAGACCGGGACAGGGGTCCTACGAGCAGTACTTC. Amino acids: CASRPGQGSYEQYF.

The chain is built from TRBV4-3 and TRBJ1-1; tentative D call: TRBD1 (5 bases). Deletions cut 0 bases from V and 1 base from J, with 9 bases between. The CDR3 totals 15 residues. The germline CDR1 and CDR2 sequences are LGHNA and YSLEER. The CDR3 reads CASSQEQGGNTEAFF. The CDR3 DNA is TGCGCCAGCAGCCAAGAGCAGGGAGGGAACACTGAAGCTTTCTTT.

The gene calls are TRBV20-1 and TRBJ1-1, with D maybe TRBD1 (5 bases). The CDR3 consists of 15 residues. Germline loops: CDR1 DFQATT, CDR2 SNEGSKA (reference sequence). The CDR3 region has the DNA TGCAGAGCCGAGACCTGGGGACTATTGAACACTGAAGCTTTCTTT. This translates into CRAETWGLLNTEAFF.

This clonotype has only a few counts. V is TRBV20-1 and J is TRBJ2-4; no reliable D call. This CDR3 is built from 13 residues. V lost 3 bases and J lost 3, with 9 bases in between. Per the germline V gene, CDR1 is DFQATT and CDR2 is SNEGSKA (reference sequence). The CDR3 DNA is TGCAGTGCTAGGGTGCAGAGCAAAAACATTCAGTACTTC. Its protein is CSARVQSKNIQYF.

This clonotype was seen only a few times. The J gene is TRBJ2-1, the V gene TRBV6-2 or TRBV6-3; D may be TRBD2 (5 bases). The length of the CDR3 is 16 residues. V dropped 8 bases and J dropped 4 bases, with 21 bases sitting between them. Germline CDR1 MNHEY, CDR2 SVGEGT. The DNA of the CDR3 is TGTGCCAGCCGACCCCGGGCCCTCGGCGGGTACAATGAGCAGTTCTTC. Residues: CASRPRALGGYNEQFF.

The sample holds a few counts of this clonotype. The V gene is TRBV27, the J gene TRBJ1-1; TRBD1 is a possible D gene (6 bases). Germline assignment: CDR1 MNHEY and CDR2 SMNVEV (reference sequence). Trimming cost V 5 bases and J 8 bases, with 12 bases left between them. The CDR3 covers 12 residues. CDR3 bases: TGTGCCAGCAGTCAGGCGGGGACAGAAGCTTTCTTT. Translated: CASSQAGTEAFF.

The V call is TRBV11-2, the J call TRBJ1-1, with D unclear. The V and J ends lost 0 bases and 5 bases respectively, with 7 bases between them. The length of the CDR3 is 13 residues. Germline V CDR1 and CDR2: SGHAT, FQNNGV. The CDR3 here is CASSLDWQTEAFF. In DNA form, the CDR3 reads TGTGCCAGCAGCTTAGATTGGCAGACTGAAGCTTTCTTT.

The rearrangement links TRBV11-2 to TRBJ1-3; D unresolved. This CDR3 spans 12 amino acids. V was pared by 7 bases and J by 7 bases, with 11 bases between. The germline gives CDR1 SGHAT, CDR2 FQNNGV. CDR3 sequence reads: CASTQVRNTIYF. The CDR3 DNA reads TGTGCCAGCACCCAAGTGAGGAACACCATATATTTT.

There are many counts of this clonotype. The rearrangement links TRBV7-2 to TRBJ2-7, with a tentative D call TRBD1 (6 bases). V was shortened by 5 bases and J by 4 bases, with 18 bases between the two germline ends. This CDR3 is 15 amino acids long. Germline loops: CDR1 SGHTA, CDR2 FQGNSA. This chain's CDR3 is CASSVNRDIGYEQYF. DNA for the CDR3: TGTGCCAGCAGCGTAAATCGGGACATAGGATACGAGCAGTACTTC.

The genes are TRBV5-5 and TRBJ2-7; TRBD1 might be the D (6 bases). Deletions cut 0 bases from V and 4 bases from J, with 17 bases between. The CDR3 runs 16 residues. The germline gives CDR1 SGHKS, CDR2 YYEKEE (reference sequence). The CDR3 DNA sequence: TGTGCCAGCAGCTTGGAAGGGTCGGGACATAATTACGAGCAGTACTTC. Protein sequence: CASSLEGSGHNYEQYF. The variable domain in full, completed from reference TRBV5-5 and TRBJ2-7, reads DAGVTQSPTHLIKTRGQQVTLRCSPISGHKSVSWYQQVLGQGPQFIFQYYEKEERGRGNFPDRFSARQFPNYSSELNVNALLLGDSALYLCASSLEGSGHNYEQYFGPGTRLTVT.

The V call is TRBV7-9, the J call TRBJ2-3; 7 positions match TRBD1. This CDR3 spans 16 amino acids. Unmatched junction bases numbered 10, after V lost 6 bases and J lost 1 base. Germline V gives CDR1 SEHNR, CDR2 FQNEAQ (reference sequence). The CDR3 is CASREKRGLGTDTQYF. CDR3 nucleotides: TGTGCCAGCAGGGAGAAAAGGGGGCTCGGCACAGATACGCAGTATTTT.

This chain joins TRBV5-1 and TRBJ2-2, with D uncertain. The length of the CDR3 is 15 residues. V lost 0 bases to trimming and J lost 6 bases, with 12 bases between them. CDR1 and CDR2 from the germline V gene are SGHRS and YFSETQ. This CDR3 reads CASSLAVQGSGELFF. For the CDR3, the DNA is TGCGCCAGCAGCTTGGCGGTTCAAGGATCCGGGGAGCTGTTTTTT.